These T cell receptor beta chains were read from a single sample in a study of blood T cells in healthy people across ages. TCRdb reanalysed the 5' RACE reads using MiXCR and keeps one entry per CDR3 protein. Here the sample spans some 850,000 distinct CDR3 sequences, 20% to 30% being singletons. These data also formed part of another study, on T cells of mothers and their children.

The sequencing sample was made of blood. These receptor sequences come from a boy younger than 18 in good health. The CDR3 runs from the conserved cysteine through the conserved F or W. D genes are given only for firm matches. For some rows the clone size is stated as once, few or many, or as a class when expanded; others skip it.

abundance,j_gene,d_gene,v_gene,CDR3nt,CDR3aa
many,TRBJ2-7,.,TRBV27,TGTGCCAGCAGTTTAGGGCAGGGCCTCTCCTACGAGCAGTACTTC,CASSLGQGLSYEQYF
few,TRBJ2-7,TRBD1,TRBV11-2,TGTGCCAGCAGCTTCACCGGGACAGGGGCCTACGAGCAGTACTTC,CASSFTGTGAYEQYF
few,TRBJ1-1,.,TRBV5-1,TGCGCCAGCGGGGGCTCGAACACTGAAGCTTTCTTT,CASGGSNTEAFF
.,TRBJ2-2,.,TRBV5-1,TGCGCCAGCAGCTTTGACCAAACCGGGGAGCTGTTTTTT,CASSFDQTGELFF
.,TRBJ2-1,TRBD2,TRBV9,TGTGCCAGCAGCGTAGATCCAGCGGGGGGGCAAGGGTCCTACAATGAGCAGTTCTTC,CASSVDPAGGQGSYNEQFF
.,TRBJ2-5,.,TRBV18,TGTGCCAGCTCACCCCGGGACGGGCAAGAGACCCAGTACTTC,CASSPRDGQETQYF
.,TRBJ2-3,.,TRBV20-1,TGCAGTGCTAGCTCGACTAGCACAGATACGCAGTATTTT,CSASSTSTDTQYF
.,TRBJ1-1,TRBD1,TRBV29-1,TGCAGCGTTGAAAACCCCAACGGCAGGGGGGTTGAGGCTTTCTTT,CSVENPNGRGVEAFF
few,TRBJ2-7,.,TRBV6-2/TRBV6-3,TGTGCCAGCAGTAAATCACCTTTACCGGGACCCCTTCTATACCAGTACTTC,CASSKSPLPGPLLYQYF
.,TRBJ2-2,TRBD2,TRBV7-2,TGTGCCAGCAGCTTAGGGGATGCGGGGGGGCCCGGGGAGCTGTTTTTT,CASSLGDAGGPGELFF
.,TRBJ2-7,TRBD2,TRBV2,TGTGCCAGCAGAGGACTAGCGGGGCCCCACGAGCAGTACTTC,CASRGLAGPHEQYF
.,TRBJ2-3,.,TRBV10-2,TGCGCCAGCACGATACTCTCAGGGAGGGATACGCAGTATTTT,CASTILSGRDTQYF
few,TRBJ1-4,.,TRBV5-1,TGCGCCAGCAGCTTGGCCATGGACCTGAATGAAAAACTGTTTTTT,CASSLAMDLNEKLFF
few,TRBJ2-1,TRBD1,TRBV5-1,TGCGCCAGCAGCCCAGACAGGGCTAACAATGAGCAGTTCTTC,CASSPDRANNEQFF
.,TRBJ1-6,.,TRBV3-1,TGTGCCAGCAGCCAAGTGGGTGGCTCCTATAATTCACCCCTCCACTTT,CASSQVGGSYNSPLHF
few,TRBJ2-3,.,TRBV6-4,TGTGCCAGCAGTGACTCGGCTTCCACAGATACGCAGTATTTT,CASSDSASTDTQYF
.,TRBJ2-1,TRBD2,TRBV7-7,TGTGCCAGCAGCCTTAGTCGGGGGGGCGAGCAGTTCTTC,CASSLSRGGEQFF
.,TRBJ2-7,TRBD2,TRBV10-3,TGTGCCATATCTAGCGGGGGGACCTACGAGCAGTACTTC,CAISSGGTYEQYF
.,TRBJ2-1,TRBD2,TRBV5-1,TGCGCCAGCAGCCCGCTCTTAGCTAGCGGCTACAATGAGCAGTTCTTC,CASSPLLASGYNEQFF
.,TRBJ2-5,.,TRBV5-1,TGCGCCAGCAGCTTGTGGGGACGGTCAGAGACCCAGTACTTC,CASSLWGRSETQYF
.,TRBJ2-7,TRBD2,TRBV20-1,TGCAGTGCTAGAGATCTATTAGCGGGAGGGCCGGGCGAGCAGTACTTC,CSARDLLAGGPGEQYF
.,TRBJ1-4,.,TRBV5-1,TGCGCCAGCTGTCGGGCCGACCTAAATGAAAAACTGTTTTTT,CASCRADLNEKLFF
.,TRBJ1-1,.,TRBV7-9,TGTGCCAGCATCCAAGACGCGGCCAACACTGAAGCTTTCTTT,CASIQDAANTEAFF
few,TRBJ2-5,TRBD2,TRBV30,TGTGCCTGGAGTTCAACAGGACTAGCGTGGGGGGAGACCCAGTACTTC,CAWSSTGLAWGETQYF
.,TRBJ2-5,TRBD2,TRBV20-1,TGCAGTGCTAGAGATACTAGCGGGATCGTGGAGACCCAGTACTTC,CSARDTSGIVETQYF
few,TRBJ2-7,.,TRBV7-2,TGTGCCAGCAGCCTTTGGGGGGCCTCCTACGAGCAGTACTTC,CASSLWGASYEQYF
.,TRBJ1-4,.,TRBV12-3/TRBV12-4,TGTGCCAGCAGCTTGAAGCAGGGGATCGGTGGAAAACTGTTTTTT,CASSLKQGIGGKLFF
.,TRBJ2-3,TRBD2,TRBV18,TGTGCCAGCTCACCAATTAGCGGGGGGGCCGTCCATACGCAGTATTTT,CASSPISGGAVHTQYF